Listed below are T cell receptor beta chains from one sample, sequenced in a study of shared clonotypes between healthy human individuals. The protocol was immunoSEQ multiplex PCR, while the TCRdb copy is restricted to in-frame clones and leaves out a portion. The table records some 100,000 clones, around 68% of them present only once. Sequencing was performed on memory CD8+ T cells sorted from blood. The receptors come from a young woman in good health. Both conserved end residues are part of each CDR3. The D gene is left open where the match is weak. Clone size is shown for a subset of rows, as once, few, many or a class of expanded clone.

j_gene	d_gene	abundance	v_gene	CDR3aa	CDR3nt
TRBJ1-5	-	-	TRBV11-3	CASSLAFGGGQPQHF	TGTGCCAGCAGCTTAGCTTTCGGGGGTGGACAGCCCCAGCATTTT
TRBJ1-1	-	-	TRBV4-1	CASSLDSEAFF	TGCGCCAGCAGCCTTGACAGTGAAGCTTTCTTT
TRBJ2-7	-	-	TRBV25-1	CASTSSSYEQYF	TGTGCCAGCACTTCTAGCTCCTACGAGCAGTACTTC
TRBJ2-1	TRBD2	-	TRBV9	CASSPSMGGRNNEQFF	TGTGCCAGCAGCCCATCCATGGGCGGGAGGAACAATGAGCAGTTCTTC
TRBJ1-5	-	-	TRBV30	CAWTPGVGQPQHF	TGTGCCTGGACCCCGGGGGTTGGACAGCCCCAGCATTTT
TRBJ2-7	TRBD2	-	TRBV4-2	CASRTSGDYEQYF	TGTGCCAGCAGGACTAGCGGGGACTACGAGCAGTACTTC
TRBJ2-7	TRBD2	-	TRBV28	CASSSSGRALDEQYF	TGTGCCAGCAGTAGTAGCGGGAGGGCTCTCGACGAGCAGTACTTC
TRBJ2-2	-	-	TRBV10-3	CAISEPWLPSGNTGELFF	TGTGCCATCAGTGAGCCGTGGTTGCCTTCCGGAAACACCGGGGAGCTGTTTTTT
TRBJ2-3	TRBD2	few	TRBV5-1	CASSPAGEALTDTQYF	TGCGCCAGCAGCCCCGCGGGGGAGGCCCTCACAGATACGCAGTATTTT
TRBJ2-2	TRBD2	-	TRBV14	CASSQPRPGTSPNTGELFF	TGTGCCAGCAGCCAACCCAGGCCTGGGACTAGCCCGAACACCGGGGAGCTGTTTTTT
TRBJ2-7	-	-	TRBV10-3	CAISEPSAYYEQYF	TGTGCCATCAGTGAGCCCAGCGCCTACTACGAGCAGTACTTC
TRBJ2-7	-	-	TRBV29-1	CSVWSMGGYEQYF	TGCAGCGTGTGGAGTATGGGGGGCTACGAGCAGTACTTC
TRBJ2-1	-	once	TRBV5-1	CASSATSSILESSYNEQFF	TGCGCCAGCAGCGCCACTAGTTCGATCCTAGAGAGCTCCTACAATGAGCAGTTCTTC
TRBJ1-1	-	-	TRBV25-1	CASSEIQGGGRNTEAFF	TGTGCCAGCAGTGAAATTCAGGGAGGTGGTCGGAACACTGAAGCTTTCTTT
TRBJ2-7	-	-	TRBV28	CASSLNLGRVSYEQYF	TGTGCCAGCAGTTTAAATCTAGGACGGGTCTCCTACGAGCAGTACTTC
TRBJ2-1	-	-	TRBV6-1	CASSVGRGVGNEQFF	TGTGCCAGCAGTGTAGGCAGGGGTGTGGGGAATGAGCAGTTCTTC
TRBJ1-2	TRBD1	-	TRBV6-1	CASSHGTGDDYGYTF	TGTGCCAGCAGTCACGGGACAGGGGACGACTATGGCTACACCTTC
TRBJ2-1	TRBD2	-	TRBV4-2	CASSRGLVWGNEQFF	TGTGCCAGCAGCCGAGGACTAGTCTGGGGTAATGAGCAGTTCTTC
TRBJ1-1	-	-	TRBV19	CASSIRSSSEAFF	TGTGCCAGTAGTATCAGGAGCTCCAGTGAAGCTTTCTTT
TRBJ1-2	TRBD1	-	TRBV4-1	CASSPGHPGGRANYGYTF	TGCGCCAGCAGCCCCGGTCATCCAGGGGGTCGAGCTAACTATGGCTACACCTTC
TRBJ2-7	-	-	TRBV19	CASSQELVAHEQYF	TGTGCCAGTAGCCAGGAACTAGTAGCACACGAGCAGTACTTC
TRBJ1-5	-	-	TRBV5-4	CASSLWGYNVYSNQPQHF	TGTGCCAGCAGCTTATGGGGTTATAATGTTTATAGCAATCAGCCCCAGCATTTT
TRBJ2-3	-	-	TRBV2	CASIATGSVTDTQYF	TGTGCCAGCATTGCAACAGGGTCGGTCACAGATACGCAGTATTTT
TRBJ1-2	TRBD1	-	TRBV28	CASSPGQGAARGYTF	TGTGCCAGCAGTCCCGGACAGGGGGCCGCCCGCGGCTACACCTTC
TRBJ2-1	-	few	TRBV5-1	CASRSGTPSSYNEQFF	TGCGCCAGCAGATCCGGGACTCCCAGCTCCTACAATGAGCAGTTCTTC
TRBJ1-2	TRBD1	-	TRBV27	CASSSRGLSANYGYTF	TGTGCCAGCAGTTCCAGGGGGCTCTCGGCTAACTATGGCTACACCTTC
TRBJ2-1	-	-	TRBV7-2	CASSFRASSEQFF	TGTGCCAGCAGCTTCCGGGCCTCGAGTGAGCAGTTCTTC
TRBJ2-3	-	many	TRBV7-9	CASSHGTDSTDTQYF	TGTGCCAGCAGCCACGGGACGGATAGCACAGATACGCAGTATTTT
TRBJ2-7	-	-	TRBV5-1	CASSLEGDIRSYEQYF	TGCGCCAGCAGCTTGGAGGGGGACATTCGCTCCTACGAGCAGTACTTC
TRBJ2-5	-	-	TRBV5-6	CASSLGSDETQYF	TGTGCCAGCAGCTTGGGGTCAGACGAGACCCAGTACTTC
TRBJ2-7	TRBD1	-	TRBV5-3	CARSPVVGTGEIDEYF	TGTGCCAGATCCCCGGTGGTGGGGACAGGGGAAATCGACGAGTACTTC
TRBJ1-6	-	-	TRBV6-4	CASSDYAANSPLHF	TGTGCCAGCAGTGACTACGCAGCAAATTCACCCCTCCACTTT
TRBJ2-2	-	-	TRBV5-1	CASSPGQGGTGELFF	TGCGCCAGCAGCCCCGGACAGGGAGGGACCGGGGAGCTGTTTTTT
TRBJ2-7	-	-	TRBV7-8	CASSFVATGVWAWYEQYF	TGTGCCAGCAGCTTTGTCGCGACGGGAGTGTGGGCTTGGTACGAGCAGTACTTC
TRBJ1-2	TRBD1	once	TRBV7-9	CASRPVGQGIGYTF	TGTGCCAGCAGGCCGGTGGGACAGGGGATCGGCTACACCTTC
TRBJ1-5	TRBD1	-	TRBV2	CASSDRAGGYQPQHF	TGTGCCAGCAGTGATCGGGCAGGGGGCTATCAGCCCCAGCATTTT
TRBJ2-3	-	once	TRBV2	CASRSRTDTQYF	TGTGCCAGCCGGAGTCGCACAGATACGCAGTATTTT
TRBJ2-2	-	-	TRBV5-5	CASSLGLPLTGELFF	TGTGCCAGCAGCCTCGGCTTACCATTAACCGGGGAGCTGTTTTTT
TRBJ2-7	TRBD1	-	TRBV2	CASRASGGTYEQYF	TGTGCCAGCAGAGCTTCAGGGGGTACCTACGAGCAGTACTTC
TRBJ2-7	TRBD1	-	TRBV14	CASSLLDRGYEQYF	TGTGCCAGCAGCCTTCTGGACAGGGGCTACGAGCAGTACTTC
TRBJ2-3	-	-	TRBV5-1	CASRSGTSSTDTQYF	TGCGCCAGCAGGAGCGGGACATCTAGCACAGATACGCAGTATTTT
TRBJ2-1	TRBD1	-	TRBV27	CASSPRTGGNEQFF	TGTGCCAGCAGTCCAAGGACAGGGGGGAATGAGCAGTTCTTC
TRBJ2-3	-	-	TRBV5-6	CASSFSDDTQYF	TGTGCCAGCAGCTTCTCTGACGATACGCAGTATTTT
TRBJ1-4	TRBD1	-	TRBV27	CASSSDREPEKLFF	TGTGCCAGCAGTTCCGACAGGGAACCCGAAAAACTGTTTTTT
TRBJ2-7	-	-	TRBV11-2	CASSLAGLNDYEQYF	TGTGCCAGCAGCTTAGCCGGACTAAACGACTACGAGCAGTACTTC
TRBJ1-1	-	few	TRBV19	CATGRTLNTEAFF	TGTGCCACCGGTAGGACACTGAACACTGAAGCTTTCTTT
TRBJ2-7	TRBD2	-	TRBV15	CATSRPSSSGFYEQYF	TGTGCCACCAGCAGGCCCTCGTCTAGCGGGTTCTACGAGCAGTACTTC
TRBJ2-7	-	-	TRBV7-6	CASSSDFSYEQYF	TGTGCCAGCAGCTCGGACTTCTCCTACGAGCAGTACTTC
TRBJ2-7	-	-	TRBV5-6	CASSWGRPTRAYEQYF	TGTGCCAGCAGCTGGGGTCGGCCCACCAGGGCCTACGAGCAGTACTTC
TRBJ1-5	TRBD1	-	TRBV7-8	CASSDRTGYQPQHF	TGTGCCAGCAGCGATAGGACAGGTTATCAGCCCCAGCATTTT
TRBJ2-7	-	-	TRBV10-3	CAISDTGGSYEQYF	TGTGCCATCAGTGATACAGGAGGTAGCTACGAGCAGTACTTC